The 21 T cell receptor beta chains presented below share a single source sample, sequenced in a study of shared clonotypes between healthy human individuals. Using immunoSEQ multiplex PCR, the repertoire was profiled, and TCRdb retains in-frame clones only, with some absent. The profile covers about 1 million clones, with approximately 70% appearing a single time and nearly 1.5% taken by the ten largest. The sequenced sample was memory CD4+ T cells sorted from blood. Subset indicated: CD45RA-negative fraction. These receptors all stem from a man younger than 30 in good health.

Concerning this clone: Additional DNA sequences in this sample encode the identical CDR3. The chain is built from TRBV30 and TRBJ2-7; 7 nucleotides agree with TRBD2. Germline CDR1 GTSNPN, CDR2 SVGIG (reference sequence). J was trimmed by 3 bases and V by 0 bases; bases with no gene match: 5. The CDR3 contains 14 residues. The CDR3 sequence: CAWSVGGSSYEQYF. The CDR3 DNA is TGTGCCTGGAGTGTAGGCGGGAGCAGCTACGAGCAGTACTTC.

This clone has more than one count but fewer than ten. The CDR3 nucleotides read TGTGCCAGCAGGCCCACAGGGAGATATGGCTACACCTTC. It yields the protein CASRPTGRYGYTF. This chain links TRBV5-6 with TRBJ1-2; D is possibly TRBD1 (6 bases). Germline values: CDR1 SGHDT, CDR2 YYEEEE. V dropped 5 bases and J dropped 5 bases, with 13 bases sitting between them. The CDR3 has 13 residues. Full variable domain (rest looked up from reference TRBV5-6 and TRBJ1-2): DAGVTQSPTHLIKTRGQQVTLRCSPKSGHDTVSWYQQALGQGPQFIFQYYEEEERQRGNFPDRFSGHQFPNYSSELNVNALLLGDSALYLCASRPTGRYGYTFGSGTRLTVV.

The J gene is TRBJ1-6, the V gene TRBV5-1; D ambiguous. CDR3 size: 14 residues. Per germline, CDR1 SGHRS and CDR2 YFSETQ. The ends were cut back, 3 bases at V and 7 bases at J, with 11 bases in the middle. The chain's CDR3 is CASSSGPENSPLHF. The CDR3 bases are TGCGCCAGCAGCTCCGGCCCAGAAAATTCACCCCTCCACTTT.

The rearrangement uses TRBV7-9 and TRBJ1-1; D remains ambiguous. CDR3 length: 14 residues. The V end lost 0 bases, the J end lost 1 base, and 6 bases lay between the germline ends. Germline assignment: CDR1 SEHNR and CDR2 FQNEAQ (reference sequence). CDR3 DNA sequence: TGTGCCAGCAGCTTAGCTTTTCAGAACACTGAAGCTTTCTTT. It specifies CASSLAFQNTEAFF.

This clone was seen a few times. This chain connects TRBV11-2 to TRBJ1-6; no reliable D call. This CDR3 comprises 15 residues. Germline CDR1 SGHAT, CDR2 FQNNGV. The V gene lost 5 bases and the J gene lost 6 bases, with 14 bases spanning the gap. The CDR3 DNA follows: TGTGCCAGCAGCCCGGGGAACAGTCCTAATTCACCCCTCCACTTT. This translates into CASSPGNSPNSPLHF.

The rearrangement uses TRBV7-2 and TRBJ2-3, with D unclear. The germline V and J ends were trimmed by 5 bases and 4 bases, with 10 bases remaining between them. The CDR3 is 13 amino acids. Germline lookup yields CDR1 SGHTA and CDR2 FQGNSA. CDR3 loop: CASSRKVADTQYF. In DNA form, the CDR3 reads TGTGCCAGCAGCCGAAAGGTGGCAGATACGCAGTATTTT. Based on the CDR3 plus reference TRBV7-2 and TRBJ2-3, the full variable domain is GAGVSQSPSNKVTEKGKDVELRCDPISGHTALYWYRQSLGQGLEFLIYFQGNSAPDKSGLPSDRFSAERTGGSVSTLTIQRTQQEDSAVYLCASSRKVADTQYFGPGTRLTVL.

This clone has a single count. The chain employs TRBV4-2 and TRBJ2-5; TRBD2 matches 13 bases. The CDR3 sequence is 17 residues long. Germline CDR1 reads LGHNA; CDR2 reads YNFKEQ. Trimming took 1 base from V and 4 from J; bases not matched to a gene: 6. The CDR3: CASSQGLAGGQAETQYF. The CDR3 region has the DNA TGTGCCAGCAGCCAAGGACTAGCGGGGGGCCAGGCAGAGACCCAGTACTTC.

This sequence joins TRBV2 and TRBJ2-6; no firm D call. The germline V gene encodes CDR1 SNHLY and CDR2 FYNNEI. The V and J ends lost 2 bases and 1 base respectively, with 6 bases between them. CDR3 size: 15 residues. In nucleotides, the CDR3 is TGTGCCAGCAGTGAATCTTTATCTGGGGCCAACGTCCTGACTTTC. Protein product: CASSESLSGANVLTF. Supplemented by reference TRBV2 and TRBJ2-6, the full variable domain reads EPEVTQTPSHQVTQMGQEVILRCVPISNHLYFYWYRQILGQKVEFLVSFYNNEISEKSEIFDDQFSVERPDGSNFTLKIRSTKLEDSAMYFCASSESLSGANVLTFGAGSRLTVL.

The V and J genes are TRBV5-1 and TRBJ1-6, with 8 positions matching TRBD1. The junction had 10 bases not matched to a gene; V was cut back by 4 bases and J by 10 bases. CDR1 and CDR2 (germline): SGHRS, YFSETQ. The CDR3 sequence is 15 residues long. CDR3 sequence (DNA): TGCGCCAGCAGCCAAAGGACAGGGAAAGGCTCACCCCTCCACTTT. Translating gives CASSQRTGKGSPLHF. The full variable domain, rest sourced from reference TRBV5-1 and TRBJ1-6, is KAGVTQTPRYLIKTRGQQVTLSCSPISGHRSVSWYQQTPGQGLQFLFEYFSETQRNKGNFPGRFSGRQFSNSRSEMNVSTLELGDSALYLCASSQRTGKGSPLHFGNGTRLTVT.

This chain connects TRBV19 to TRBJ2-5; possible D gene TRBD1, 6 bases. With 4 bases removed from V and 7 bases from J, the gap between germline ends came to 16 bases. CDR1 and CDR2 (germline): LNHDA, SQIVND (reference sequence). This CDR3 is built from 14 residues. The CDR3 DNA reads TGTGCCAGTAGTAGAACAGGGTCCGGCGGGACCCAGTACTTC. Protein sequence: CASSRTGSGGTQYF.

J is TRBJ2-6 and V is TRBV2; no clear D gene. This CDR3 is 15 amino acids long. V lost 2 bases to trimming and J lost 0 bases, with 5 bases between them. From germline, CDR1 is SNHLY and CDR2 FYNNEI. DNA for the CDR3: TGTGCCAGCAGTGAACAGGACTCTGGGGCCAACGTCCTGACTTTC. As protein: CASSEQDSGANVLTF.

J is TRBJ2-3 and V is TRBV28, with 15 bases identical to TRBD2. CDR3 size: 20 residues. With V trimmed by 7 bases and J by 1 base, 15 bases remained unmatched. CDR1 and CDR2 from the germline V gene are MDHEN and SYDVKM. CDR3 coding DNA: TGTGCCAGCACCCAAGAACCGGGACTAGCGGGGGGACAGCGCACAGATACGCAGTATTTT. Its translation is CASTQEPGLAGGQRTDTQYF.

The V and J genes are TRBV19 and TRBJ1-4, with 7 positions matching TRBD1. CDR1 and CDR2 from the germline V gene are LNHDA and SQIVND (reference sequence). The CDR3 loop spans 14 amino acids. V lost 8 bases, J lost 7 bases, and 10 bases stayed unmatched. CDR3 amino acids: CASRSTGVGEKLFF. The CDR3 bases are TGTGCCAGTCGATCAACAGGGGTTGGTGAAAAACTGTTTTTT.

CDR3 protein: CATSRDPLAAGEQYF. The DNA for the CDR3 is TGTGCCACCAGCAGAGACCCCCTAGCCGCAGGGGAGCAGTACTTC. The V call is TRBV15, the J call TRBJ2-7; D is possibly TRBD1 or TRBD2 (5 bases each). This CDR3 is built from 15 residues. Trimming removed 0 bases at V and 7 bases at J, with 16 bases between. Germline V CDR1 and CDR2: LNHNV, YYDKDF (reference sequence).

This chain links TRBV19 with TRBJ1-4; no reliable D call. V lost 7 bases and J lost 0, with 12 bases in between. The CDR3 is made up of 15 amino acids. Per germline, CDR1 LNHDA and CDR2 SQIVND (reference sequence). CDR3 DNA sequence: TGTGCCAGTACGAATCCGGCTGCAACTAATGAAAAACTGTTTTTT. It encodes CASTNPAATNEKLFF.

Turning to this clone: A read error may be the cause here, since a much bigger clone is one base away. CDR3: CASSVGGNTEAFF. As DNA, the CDR3 is TGTGCCAGCAGCGTAGGGGGGAACACTGAAGCTTTCTTT. The genes are TRBV11-2 and TRBJ1-1; weak D call: TRBD1 (6 bases). This CDR3 contains 13 residues. The V gene lost 5 bases and the J gene lost 1 base, with 8 bases spanning the gap. The germline V gene encodes CDR1 SGHAT and CDR2 FQNNGV.

This clone has only a few counts. In the same sample, other DNA sequences code for this CDR3. The chain joins TRBV6-6 to TRBJ1-2, with D uncertain. The CDR3 is 13 residues long. Trimming left V 5 bases short and J 3 bases short, with 10 bases between. CDR1 MNHNY and CDR2 SVGAGI come from the germline V gene (reference sequence). In DNA, the CDR3 is TGTGCCAGCAGTCCCACCGGGGACTATGGCTACACCTTC. Translating gives CASSPTGDYGYTF.

This chain joins TRBV30 and TRBJ2-7; the D gene is possibly TRBD1 (7 bases). This CDR3 is built from 17 residues. Trimming shortened V by 0 bases and J by 3 bases, and 21 bases separated the two germline ends. Germline V gene data show CDR1 as GTSNPN and CDR2 as SVGIG (reference sequence). CDR3 region: CAWSVQGTWYNDYEQYF. DNA for the CDR3: TGTGCCTGGAGTGTACAGGGGACTTGGTATAATGACTACGAGCAGTACTTC.

This clone appeared a few times. The V gene is TRBV28, the J gene TRBJ2-1; 10 nucleotides match TRBD1. CDR3 length: 14 residues. The V gene's germline CDR1 is MDHEN and CDR2 SYDVKM. V was clipped by 11 bases and J by 7 bases; unmatched bases: 11. CDR3 region: CASNLPGQGNEQFF. The CDR3 DNA reads as TGTGCCTCAAATCTCCCGGGACAGGGGAATGAGCAGTTCTTC.

This clone was counted once. The V gene is TRBV9, the J gene TRBJ1-3; tentatively, D is TRBD1 (5 bases). The V end was cut by 4 bases, the J end by 1 base, with 15 bases between. The germline CDR1 and CDR2 sequences are SGDLS and YYNGEE. CDR3 length: 16 amino acids. The CDR3 here is CASSPHRSRSGNTIYF. The CDR3 DNA reads TGTGCCAGCAGCCCCCACAGGTCGAGATCTGGAAACACCATATATTTT.

The rearrangement joins TRBV27 to TRBJ1-4, with D maybe TRBD1 (5 bases). CDR1 is MNHEY, CDR2 SMNVEV, per germline (reference sequence). The germline V and J ends were trimmed by 3 bases and 5 bases, with 19 bases remaining between them. The length of the CDR3 is 17 residues. The CDR3 nucleotides read TGTGCCAGCAGTTTCGGGTCCTGGGGGAGGCGGAATGAAAAACTGTTTTTT. Protein: CASSFGSWGRRNEKLFF.